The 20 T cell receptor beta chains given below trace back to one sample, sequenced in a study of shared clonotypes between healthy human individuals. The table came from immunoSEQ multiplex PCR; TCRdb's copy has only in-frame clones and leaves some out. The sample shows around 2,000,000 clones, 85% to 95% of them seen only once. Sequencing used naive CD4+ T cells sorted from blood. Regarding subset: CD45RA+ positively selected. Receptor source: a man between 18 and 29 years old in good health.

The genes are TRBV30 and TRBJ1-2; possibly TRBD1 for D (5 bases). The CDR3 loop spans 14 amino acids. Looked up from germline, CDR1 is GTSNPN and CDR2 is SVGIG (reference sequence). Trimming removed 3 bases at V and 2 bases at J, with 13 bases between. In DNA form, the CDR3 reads TGTGCCTGGAGCCCACAGGTCTCAAACTATGGCTACACCTTC. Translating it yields CAWSPQVSNYGYTF.

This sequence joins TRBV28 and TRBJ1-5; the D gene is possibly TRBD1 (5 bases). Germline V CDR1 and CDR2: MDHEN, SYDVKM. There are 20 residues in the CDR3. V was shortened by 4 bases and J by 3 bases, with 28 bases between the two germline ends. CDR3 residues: CASSSHLFSSDSSLNQPQHF. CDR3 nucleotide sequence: TGTGCCAGCAGTTCACACCTGTTTTCCAGCGACAGTTCCCTCAATCAGCCCCAGCATTTT.

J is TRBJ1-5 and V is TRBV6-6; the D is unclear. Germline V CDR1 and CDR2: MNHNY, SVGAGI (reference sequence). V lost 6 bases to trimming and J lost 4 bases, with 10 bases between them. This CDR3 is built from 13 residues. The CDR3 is CASRLLTNQPQHF. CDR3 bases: TGTGCCAGCAGACTCCTCACGAATCAGCCCCAGCATTTT.

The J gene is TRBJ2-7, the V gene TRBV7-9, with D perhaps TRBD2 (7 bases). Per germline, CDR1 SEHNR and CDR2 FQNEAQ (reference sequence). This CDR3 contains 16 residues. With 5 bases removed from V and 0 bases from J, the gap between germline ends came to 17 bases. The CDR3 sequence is CASSVGGGKSSYEQYF. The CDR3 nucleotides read TGTGCCAGCAGCGTAGGCGGGGGCAAAAGCTCCTACGAGCAGTACTTC.

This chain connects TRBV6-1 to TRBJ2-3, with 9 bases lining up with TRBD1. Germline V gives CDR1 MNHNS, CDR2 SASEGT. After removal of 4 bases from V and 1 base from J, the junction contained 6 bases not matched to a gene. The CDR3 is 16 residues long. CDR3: CASSATGGEGTDTQYF. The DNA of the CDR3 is TGTGCCAGCAGTGCCACAGGGGGCGAGGGCACAGATACGCAGTATTTT.

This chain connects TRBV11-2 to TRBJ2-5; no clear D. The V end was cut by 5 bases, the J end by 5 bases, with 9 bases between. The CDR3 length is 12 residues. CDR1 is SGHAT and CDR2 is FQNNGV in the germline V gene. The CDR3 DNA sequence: TGTGCCAGCAGCCCCCTGCGCGAGACCCAGTACTTC. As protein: CASSPLRETQYF.

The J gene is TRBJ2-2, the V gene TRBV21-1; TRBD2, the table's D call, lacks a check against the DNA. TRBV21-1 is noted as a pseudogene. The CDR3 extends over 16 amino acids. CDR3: CASSSHRRENTGELFF. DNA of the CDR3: TGTGCCAGCAGCTCCCATCGGAGGGAGAACACCGGGGAGCTGTTTTTT.

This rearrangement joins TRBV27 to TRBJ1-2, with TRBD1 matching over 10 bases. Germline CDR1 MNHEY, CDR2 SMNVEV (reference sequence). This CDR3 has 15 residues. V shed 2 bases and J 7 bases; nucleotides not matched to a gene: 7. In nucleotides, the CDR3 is TGTGCCAGCAGTTTAGCCCGACAGGGGGCAGGTGGCTACACCTTC. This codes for CASSLARQGAGGYTF.

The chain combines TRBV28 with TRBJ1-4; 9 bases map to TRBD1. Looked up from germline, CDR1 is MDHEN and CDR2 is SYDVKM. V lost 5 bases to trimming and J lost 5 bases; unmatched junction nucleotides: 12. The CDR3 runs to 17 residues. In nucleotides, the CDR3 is TGTGCCAGCAGTGTCGGACAGGGGCGATTTACGAATGAAAAACTGTTTTTT. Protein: CASSVGQGRFTNEKLFF.

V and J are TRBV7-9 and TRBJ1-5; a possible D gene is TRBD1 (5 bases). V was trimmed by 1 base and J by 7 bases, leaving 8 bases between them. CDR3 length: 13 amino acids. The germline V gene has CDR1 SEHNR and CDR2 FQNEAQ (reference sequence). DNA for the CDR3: TGTGCCAGCAGCTTAGGGAGACAGCAGCCCCAGCATTTT. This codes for CASSLGRQQPQHF.

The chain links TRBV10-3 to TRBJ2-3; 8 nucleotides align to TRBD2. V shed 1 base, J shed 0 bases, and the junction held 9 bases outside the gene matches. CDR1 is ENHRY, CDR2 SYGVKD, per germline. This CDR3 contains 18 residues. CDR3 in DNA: TGTGCCATCAGTGAGTTAGGAGCGGCGGGGGGTAGCACAGATACGCAGTATTTT. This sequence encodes CAISELGAAGGSTDTQYF.

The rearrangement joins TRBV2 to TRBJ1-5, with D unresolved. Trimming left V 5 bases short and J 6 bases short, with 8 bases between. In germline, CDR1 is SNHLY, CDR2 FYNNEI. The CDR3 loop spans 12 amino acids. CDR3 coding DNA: TGTGCCAGCAGTACATATGTTCAGCCCCAGCATTTT. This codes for CASSTYVQPQHF. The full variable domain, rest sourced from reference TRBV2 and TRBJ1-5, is EPEVTQTPSHQVTQMGQEVILRCVPISNHLYFYWYRQILGQKVEFLVSFYNNEISEKSEIFDDQFSVERPDGSNFTLKIRSTKLEDSAMYFCASSTYVQPQHFGDGTRLSIL.

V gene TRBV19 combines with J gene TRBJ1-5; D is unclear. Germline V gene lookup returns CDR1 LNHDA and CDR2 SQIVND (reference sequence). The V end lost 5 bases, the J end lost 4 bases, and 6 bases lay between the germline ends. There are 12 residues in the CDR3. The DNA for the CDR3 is TGTGCCAGTAGTGTCGTGAATCAGCCCCAGCATTTT. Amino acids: CASSVVNQPQHF.

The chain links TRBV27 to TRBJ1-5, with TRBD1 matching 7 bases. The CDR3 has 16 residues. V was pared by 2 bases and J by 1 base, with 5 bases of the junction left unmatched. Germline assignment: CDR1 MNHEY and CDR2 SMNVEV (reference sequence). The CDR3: CASSLAGRGSNQPQHF. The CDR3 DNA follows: TGTGCCAGCAGTTTAGCGGGCAGGGGGAGCAATCAGCCCCAGCATTTT.

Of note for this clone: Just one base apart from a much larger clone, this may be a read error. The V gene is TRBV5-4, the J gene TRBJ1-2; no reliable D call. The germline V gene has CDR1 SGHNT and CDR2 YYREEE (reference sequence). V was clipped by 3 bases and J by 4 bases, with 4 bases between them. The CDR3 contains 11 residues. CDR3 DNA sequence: TGTGCCAGCAGCTACAGCTATGGCTACACCTTC. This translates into CASSYSYGYTF.

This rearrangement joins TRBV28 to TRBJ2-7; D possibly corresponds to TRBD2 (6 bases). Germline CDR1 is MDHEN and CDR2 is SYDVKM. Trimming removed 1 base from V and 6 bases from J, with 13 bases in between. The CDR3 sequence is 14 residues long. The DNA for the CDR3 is TGTGCCAGCAGTTTATCCCCGCGGGGCGGCGAGCAGTACTTC. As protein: CASSLSPRGGEQYF.

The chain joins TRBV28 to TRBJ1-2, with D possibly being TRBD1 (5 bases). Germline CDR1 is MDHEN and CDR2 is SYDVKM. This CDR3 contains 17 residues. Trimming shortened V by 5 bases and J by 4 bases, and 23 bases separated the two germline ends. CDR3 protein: CASSPVGGAAGLYGYTF. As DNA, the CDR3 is TGTGCCAGCAGTCCCGTGGGGGGAGCGGCGGGTCTCTATGGCTACACCTTC.

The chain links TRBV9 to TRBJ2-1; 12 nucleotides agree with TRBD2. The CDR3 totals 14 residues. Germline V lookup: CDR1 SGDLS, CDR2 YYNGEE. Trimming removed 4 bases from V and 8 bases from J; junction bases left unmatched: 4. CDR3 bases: TGTGCCAGCAGCTCGGGACTAGCGGGCCATGAGCAGTTCTTC. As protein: CASSSGLAGHEQFF.

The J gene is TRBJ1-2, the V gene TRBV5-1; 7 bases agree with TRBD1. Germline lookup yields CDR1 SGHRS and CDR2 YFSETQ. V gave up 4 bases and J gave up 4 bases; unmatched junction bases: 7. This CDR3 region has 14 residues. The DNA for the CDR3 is TGCGCCAGCAGCCCAGGGGGAGAGGGCTATGGCTACACCTTC. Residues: CASSPGGEGYGYTF.

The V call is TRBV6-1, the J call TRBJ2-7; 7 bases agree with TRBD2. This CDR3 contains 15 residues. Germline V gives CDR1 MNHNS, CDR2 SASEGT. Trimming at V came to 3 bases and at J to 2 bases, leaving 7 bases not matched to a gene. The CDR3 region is CASSEGGSITYEQYF. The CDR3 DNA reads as TGTGCCAGCAGTGAGGGGGGGTCGATTACCTACGAGCAGTACTTC.